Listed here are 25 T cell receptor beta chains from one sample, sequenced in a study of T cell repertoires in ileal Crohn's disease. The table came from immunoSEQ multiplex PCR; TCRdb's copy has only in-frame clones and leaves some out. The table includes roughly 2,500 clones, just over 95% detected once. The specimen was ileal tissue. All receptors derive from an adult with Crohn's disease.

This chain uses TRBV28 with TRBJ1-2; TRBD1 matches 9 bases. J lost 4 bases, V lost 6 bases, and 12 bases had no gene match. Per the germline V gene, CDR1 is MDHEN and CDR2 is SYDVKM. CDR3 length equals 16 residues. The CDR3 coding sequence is TGTGCCAGCAGGCCGGGACAGGGAACTTCTTTCTATGGCTACACCTTC. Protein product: CASRPGQGTSFYGYTF.

The CDR3 region is CASSRGDRVSRDTEAFF. CDR3 nucleotide sequence: TGTGCCAGTAGTAGGGGGGACAGGGTGTCGAGGGACACTGAAGCTTTCTTT. The chain is built from TRBV19 and TRBJ1-1; 9 bases fit TRBD1. Germline assignment: CDR1 LNHDA and CDR2 SQIVND (reference sequence). The CDR3 has 17 amino acids. Trimming at V came to 4 bases and at J to 3 bases, leaving 12 bases not matched to a gene.

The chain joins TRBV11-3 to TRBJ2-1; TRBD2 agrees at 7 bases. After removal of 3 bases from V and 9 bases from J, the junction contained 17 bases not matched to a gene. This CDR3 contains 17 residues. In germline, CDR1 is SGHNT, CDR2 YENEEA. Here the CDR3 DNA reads TGTGCCAGCAGCTTTTCACTGAGCGGGACTTGGTTAAGTGAGCAGTTCTTC. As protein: CASSFSLSGTWLSEQFF.

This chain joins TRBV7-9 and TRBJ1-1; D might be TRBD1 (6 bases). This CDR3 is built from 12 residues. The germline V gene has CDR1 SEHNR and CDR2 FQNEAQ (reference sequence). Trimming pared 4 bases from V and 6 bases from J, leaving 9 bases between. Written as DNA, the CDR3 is TGTGCCAGCAGCTCTACAGGGTCTGAAGCTTTCTTT. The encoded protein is CASSSTGSEAFF. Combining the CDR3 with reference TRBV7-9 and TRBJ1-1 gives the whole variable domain DTGVSQNPRHKITKRGQNVTFRCDPISEHNRLYWYRQTLGQGPEFLTYFQNEAQLEKSRLLSDRFSAERPKGSFSTLEIQRTEQGDSAMYLCASSSTGSEAFFGQGTRLTVV.

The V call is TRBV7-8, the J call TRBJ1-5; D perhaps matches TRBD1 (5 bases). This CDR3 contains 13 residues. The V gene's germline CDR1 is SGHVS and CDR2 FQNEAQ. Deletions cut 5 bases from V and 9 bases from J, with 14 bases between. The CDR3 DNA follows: TGTGCCAGCAGCGAAGACAGACACGGGCCCCAGCATTTT. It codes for CASSEDRHGPQHF. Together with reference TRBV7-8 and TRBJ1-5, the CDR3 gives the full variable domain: GAGVSQSPRYKVAKRGQDVALRCDPISGHVSLFWYQQALGQGPEFLTYFQNEAQLDKSGLPSDRFFAERPEGSVSTLKIQRTQQEDSAVYLCASSEDRHGPQHFGDGTRLSIL.

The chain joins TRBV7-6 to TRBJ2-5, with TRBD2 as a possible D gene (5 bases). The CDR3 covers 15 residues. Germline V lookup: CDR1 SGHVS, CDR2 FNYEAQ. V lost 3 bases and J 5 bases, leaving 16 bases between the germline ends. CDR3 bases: TGTGCCAGCAGCTTCATTTTCGGGGTAAATGAGACCCAGTACTTC. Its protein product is CASSFIFGVNETQYF.

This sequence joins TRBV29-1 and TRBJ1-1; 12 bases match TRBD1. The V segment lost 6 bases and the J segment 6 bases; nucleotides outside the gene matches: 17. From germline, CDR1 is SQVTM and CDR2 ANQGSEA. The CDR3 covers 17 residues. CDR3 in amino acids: CSVRGGTGGVQGSEAFF. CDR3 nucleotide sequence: TGCAGCGTCCGTGGCGGGACAGGGGGCGTCCAGGGGTCTGAAGCTTTCTTT.

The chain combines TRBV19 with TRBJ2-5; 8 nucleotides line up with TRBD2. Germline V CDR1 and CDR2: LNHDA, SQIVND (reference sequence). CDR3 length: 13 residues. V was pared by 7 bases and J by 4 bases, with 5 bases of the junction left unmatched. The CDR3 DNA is TGTGCCAGTAAAACTAGCGGAACAGAGACCCAGTACTTC. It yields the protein CASKTSGTETQYF.

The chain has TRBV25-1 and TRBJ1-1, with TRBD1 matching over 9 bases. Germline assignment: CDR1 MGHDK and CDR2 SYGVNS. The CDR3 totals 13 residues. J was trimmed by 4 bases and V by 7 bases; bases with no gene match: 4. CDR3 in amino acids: CASTLTGGTEAFF. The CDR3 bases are TGTGCCAGCACGTTGACAGGGGGCACTGAAGCTTTCTTT.

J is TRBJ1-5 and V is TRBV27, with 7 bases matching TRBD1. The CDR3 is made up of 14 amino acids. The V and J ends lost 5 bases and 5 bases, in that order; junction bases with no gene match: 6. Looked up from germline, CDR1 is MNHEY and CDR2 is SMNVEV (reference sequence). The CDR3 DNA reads TGTGCCAGCAGTGCGTACACAGGGGATCAGCCCCAGCATTTT. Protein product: CASSAYTGDQPQHF.

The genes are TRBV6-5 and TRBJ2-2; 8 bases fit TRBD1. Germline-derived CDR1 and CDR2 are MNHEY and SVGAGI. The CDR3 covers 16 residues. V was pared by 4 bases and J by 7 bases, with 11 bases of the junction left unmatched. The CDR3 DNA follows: TGTGCCAGCAGTTTTGGGTCAGGGGGCTTTAACGGGGAGCTGTTTTTT. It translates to CASSFGSGGFNGELFF.

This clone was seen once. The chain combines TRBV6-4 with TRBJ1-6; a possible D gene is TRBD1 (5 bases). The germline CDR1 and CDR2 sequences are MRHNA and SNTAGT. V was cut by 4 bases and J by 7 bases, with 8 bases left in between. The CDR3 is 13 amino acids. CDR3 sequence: CASSGDRNSPLHF. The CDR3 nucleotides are TGTGCCAGCAGTGGCGACAGAAATTCACCCCTCCACTTT.

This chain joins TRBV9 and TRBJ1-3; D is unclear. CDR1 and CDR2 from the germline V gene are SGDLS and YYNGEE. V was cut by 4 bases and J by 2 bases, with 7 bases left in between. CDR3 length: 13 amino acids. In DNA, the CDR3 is TGTGCCAGCAGCCCCCTAGCTGGAAACACCATATATTTT. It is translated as CASSPLAGNTIYF. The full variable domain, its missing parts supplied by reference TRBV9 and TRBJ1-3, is DSGVTQTPKHLITATGQRVTLRCSPRSGDLSVYWYQQSLDQGLQFLIQYYNGEERAKGNILERFSAQQFPDLHSELNLSSLELGDSALYFCASSPLAGNTIYFGEGSWLTVV.

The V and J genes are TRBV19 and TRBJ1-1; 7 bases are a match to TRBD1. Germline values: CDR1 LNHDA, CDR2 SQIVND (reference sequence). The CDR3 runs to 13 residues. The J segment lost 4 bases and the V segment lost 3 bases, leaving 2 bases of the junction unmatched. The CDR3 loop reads CASSIRGLTEAFF. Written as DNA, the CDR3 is TGTGCCAGTAGTATTAGGGGGCTCACTGAAGCTTTCTTT.

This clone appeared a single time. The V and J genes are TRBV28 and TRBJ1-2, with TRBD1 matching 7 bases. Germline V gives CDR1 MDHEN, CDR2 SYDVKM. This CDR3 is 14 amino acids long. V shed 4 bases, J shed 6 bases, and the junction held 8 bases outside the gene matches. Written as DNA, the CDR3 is TGTGCCAGCAGTTCCCAGACAGGGCAAGATGGCTACACCTTC. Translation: CASSSQTGQDGYTF.

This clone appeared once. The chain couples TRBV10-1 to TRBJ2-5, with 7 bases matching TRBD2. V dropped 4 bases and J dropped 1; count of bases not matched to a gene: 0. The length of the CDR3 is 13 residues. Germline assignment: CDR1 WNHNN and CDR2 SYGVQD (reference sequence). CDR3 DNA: TGCGCCAGCAGTGCGGGGGGCCAAGAGACCCAGTACTTC. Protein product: CASSAGGQETQYF.

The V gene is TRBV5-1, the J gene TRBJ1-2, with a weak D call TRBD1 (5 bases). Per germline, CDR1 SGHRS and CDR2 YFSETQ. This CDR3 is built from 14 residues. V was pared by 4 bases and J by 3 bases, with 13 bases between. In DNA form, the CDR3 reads TGCGCCAGCAGCCCCGGTGGACAAGACTATGGCTACACCTTC. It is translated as CASSPGGQDYGYTF.

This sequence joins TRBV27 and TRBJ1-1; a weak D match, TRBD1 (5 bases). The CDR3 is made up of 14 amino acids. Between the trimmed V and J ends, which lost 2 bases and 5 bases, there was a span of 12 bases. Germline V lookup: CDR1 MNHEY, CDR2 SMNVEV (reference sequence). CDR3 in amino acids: CASSLGYPGTEAFF. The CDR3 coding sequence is TGTGCCAGCAGTTTAGGGTATCCAGGGACTGAAGCTTTCTTT.

CDR3: CAKGERNGELFF. CDR3 DNA sequence: TGTGCCAAGGGGGAGAGGAACGGGGAGCTGTTTTTT. The chain recombines TRBV7-7 with TRBJ2-2; D might be TRBD1 (6 bases). Per germline, CDR1 SSHAT and CDR2 FNYEAQ (reference sequence). Trimming stripped 10 bases from V and 7 bases from J, with 13 bases between. The CDR3 loop spans 12 amino acids.

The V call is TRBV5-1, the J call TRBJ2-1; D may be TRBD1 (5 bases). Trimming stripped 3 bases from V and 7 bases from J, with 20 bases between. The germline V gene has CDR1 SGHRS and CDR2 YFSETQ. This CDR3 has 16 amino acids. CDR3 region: CASSSTGRTLGNEQFF. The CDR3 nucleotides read TGCGCCAGCAGCTCCACAGGTAGGACCCTTGGGAATGAGCAGTTCTTC.

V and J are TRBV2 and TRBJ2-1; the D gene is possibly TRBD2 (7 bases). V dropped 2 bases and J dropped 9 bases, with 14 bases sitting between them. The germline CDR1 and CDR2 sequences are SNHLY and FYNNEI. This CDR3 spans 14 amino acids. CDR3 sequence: CASSEQGGVSEQFF. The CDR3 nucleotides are TGTGCCAGCAGTGAACAAGGGGGGGTGAGTGAGCAGTTCTTC.

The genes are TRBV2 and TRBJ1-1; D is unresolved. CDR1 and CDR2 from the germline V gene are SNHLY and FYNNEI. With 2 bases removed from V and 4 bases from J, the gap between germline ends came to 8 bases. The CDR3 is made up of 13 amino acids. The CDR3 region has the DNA TGTGCCAGCAGTGAACCATCGAGCACTGAAGCTTTCTTT. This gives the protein CASSEPSSTEAFF.

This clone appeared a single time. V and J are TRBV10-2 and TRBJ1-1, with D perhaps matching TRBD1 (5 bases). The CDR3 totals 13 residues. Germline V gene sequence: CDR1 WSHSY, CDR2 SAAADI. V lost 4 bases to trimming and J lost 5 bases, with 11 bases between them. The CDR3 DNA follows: TGCGCCAGCAGTGGGGGCGGAGGGACTGAAGCTTTCTTT. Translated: CASSGGGGTEAFF.

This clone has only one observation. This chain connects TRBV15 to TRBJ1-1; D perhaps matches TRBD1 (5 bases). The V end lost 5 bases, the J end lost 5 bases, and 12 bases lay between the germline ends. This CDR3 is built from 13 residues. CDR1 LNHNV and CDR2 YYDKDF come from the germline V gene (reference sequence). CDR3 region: CATSWMGGTEAFF. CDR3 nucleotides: TGTGCCACCAGCTGGATGGGGGGGACTGAAGCTTTCTTT.

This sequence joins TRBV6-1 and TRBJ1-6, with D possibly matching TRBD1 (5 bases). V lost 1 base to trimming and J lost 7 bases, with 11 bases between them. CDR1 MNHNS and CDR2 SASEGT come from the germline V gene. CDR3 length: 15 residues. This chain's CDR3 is CASSEGVGPNSPLHF. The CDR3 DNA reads TGTGCCAGCAGTGAAGGTGTGGGGCCGAATTCACCCCTCCACTTT.